This entry is about one T cell receptor beta chain. Method: immunoSEQ multiplex PCR; TCRdb's copy keeps in-frame clones and lacks some. In the table there are roughly 110,000 clones, about nine tenths of which are singletons. The V gene's germline CDR1 is LNHDA and CDR2 SQIVND (reference sequence). The V end lost 7 bases, the J end lost 0 bases, and 15 bases lay between the germline ends. This CDR3 spans 15 amino acids. This record comes from a study of blood T cell repertoires in COVID-19. Study background: T cells, B-cell-depleted T cells, or PBMCs supplied cDNA or gDNA.

Sequenced material: peripheral blood. V usage is TRBV19 and J usage is TRBJ1-1; D ambiguous. The clonotype comes from a man aged 50-60 years with active or convalescent COVID-19. As DNA, the CDR3 is TGTGCCAGTACTACACCCGGAGCTGTGAACACTGAAGCTTTCTTT. It specifies CASTTPGAVNTEAFF.